This entry lists 14 T cell receptor beta chains sequenced from one sample in a study of neurological immune-mediated disorders. TCRdb reprocessed the 5' RACE reads via MiXCR and lists one record per CDR3 protein. The sample shows 55,000 to 65,000 distinct CDR3 sequences, about 12% of them seen only once. The sample taken for sequencing was PBMCs. The source of these receptors is an older woman with HTLV-1-associated myelopathy (HAM/TSP).

Only a few counts were recorded for this clonotype. J is TRBJ2-1 and V is TRBV28; D possibly matches TRBD1 or TRBD2 (6 bases each). Trimming removed 5 bases from V and 4 bases from J, with 15 bases in between. In germline, CDR1 is MDHEN, CDR2 SYDVKM. This CDR3 contains 15 residues. CDR3 bases: TGTGCCAGCAGTCTCCCGGGCGGGACATACAATGAGCAGTTCTTC. Residues: CASSLPGGTYNEQFF.

At least ten counts were recorded for this clonotype. The chain couples TRBV20-1 to TRBJ2-7, with 10 bases aligning to TRBD2. The trim removed 6 bases at V and 7 bases at J, leaving 12 bases unmatched. The CDR3 has 14 amino acids. The germline CDR1 and CDR2 sequences are DFQATT and SNEGSKA (reference sequence). The CDR3 loop is CSARLSGRAGEQYF. In DNA, the CDR3 is TGCAGTGCGAGATTAAGCGGGAGGGCGGGGGAGCAGTACTTC.

In its sample, this clonotype was seen many times. The rearrangement uses TRBV4-1 and TRBJ1-1; the D is unclear. Germline V gene sequence: CDR1 MGHRA, CDR2 YSYEKL. V dropped 4 bases and J dropped 0 bases, with 12 bases sitting between them. The CDR3 has 15 amino acids. This CDR3 reads CASSLATGVNTEAFF. CDR3 DNA sequence: TGCGCCAGCAGCCTCGCAACCGGGGTGAACACTGAAGCTTTCTTT.

This clonotype was recorded at least ten times. The DNA of the CDR3 is TGTGCCAGCAGCTCCCCTGGACTACGCGACGGGTCCTACGAGCAGTACTTC. Translation: CASSSPGLRDGSYEQYF. The chain uses TRBV7-2 and TRBJ2-7, with D perhaps TRBD2 (6 bases). CDR3 size: 17 residues. V was trimmed by 4 bases and J by 1 base, leaving 20 bases between them. The V gene's germline CDR1 is SGHTA and CDR2 FQGNSA.

This clonotype was counted ten times or more. The chain joins TRBV5-1 to TRBJ2-7; TRBD2 is a possible D gene (5 bases). The germline gives CDR1 SGHRS, CDR2 YFSETQ. Trimming shortened V by 4 bases and J by 2 bases, and 19 bases separated the two germline ends. This CDR3 region has 16 residues. CDR3 sequence reads: CASSARGPGTTYEQYF. For the CDR3, the DNA is TGCGCCAGCAGCGCACGGGGTCCAGGAACTACCTACGAGCAGTACTTC.

A note on this clonotype: This clone may be a read error of a much larger clone one base away. CDR3: CDSSQDGWNYGYTF. Here the CDR3 DNA reads TGTGACAGCAGCCAAGATGGGTGGAACTATGGCTACACCTTC. This rearrangement joins TRBV9 to TRBJ1-2; no firm D call. The CDR3 has 14 amino acids. Germline loops: CDR1 SGDLS, CDR2 YYNGEE.

In this sample, this clonotype turned up many times. This rearrangement joins TRBV27 to TRBJ1-4; no firm D call. The CDR3 totals 13 residues. Looked up from germline, CDR1 is MNHEY and CDR2 is SMNVEV (reference sequence). V was clipped by 1 base and J by 6 bases, with 6 bases between them. CDR3 region: CASSLFQDEKLFF. The CDR3 DNA is TGTGCCAGCAGTTTATTCCAGGATGAAAAACTGTTTTTT.

This clonotype appeared many times. The CDR3 is CASSPEGPFNEQFF. CDR3 bases: TGCGCCAGCAGCCCCGAGGGTCCGTTCAATGAGCAGTTCTTC. The gene calls are TRBV5-1 and TRBJ2-1, with D possibly being TRBD2 (5 bases). Germline CDR1 reads SGHRS; CDR2 reads YFSETQ. The CDR3 covers 14 residues. Trimming took off 4 bases at V and 6 bases at J, with 14 bases between the two ends.

There are many counts of this clonotype. The genes are TRBV5-1 and TRBJ2-2, with a tentative D call TRBD2 (5 bases). V was clipped by 4 bases and J by 2 bases, with 12 bases between them. Germline CDR1 SGHRS, CDR2 YFSETQ. This CDR3 is 15 amino acids long. The CDR3 loop reads CASSAPPGNTGELFF. The CDR3 bases are TGCGCCAGCAGCGCCCCTCCGGGAAACACCGGGGAGCTGTTTTTT.

This clonotype was seen at least ten times. CDR3 sequence: CASSMIAMTDTQYF. The CDR3 DNA reads as TGTGCCAGCAGTATGATAGCGATGACAGATACGCAGTATTTT. V usage is TRBV27 and J usage is TRBJ2-3; D perhaps matches TRBD2 (5 bases). Germline values: CDR1 MNHEY, CDR2 SMNVEV (reference sequence). CDR3 size: 14 residues. Trimming stripped 5 bases from V and 3 bases from J, with 12 bases between.

This sequence joins TRBV5-6 and TRBJ2-7; D may be TRBD2 (6 bases). CDR1 SGHDT and CDR2 YYEEEE come from the germline V gene. The V end lost 2 bases, the J end lost 4 bases, and 16 bases lay between the germline ends. CDR3 size: 15 residues. The CDR3 DNA reads as TGTGCCAGCAGCTTTGGCCGGATTGGAGGGTACGAGCAGTACTTC. Its translation: CASSFGRIGGYEQYF.

This clonotype has at least ten counts. The CDR3 is CASSPGLAGGELFF. The CDR3 region has the DNA TGTGCCAGCAGCCCCGGACTAGCGGGTGGGGAGCTGTTTTTT. The chain employs TRBV7-3 and TRBJ2-2; 11 bases align to TRBD2. Losses at the gene ends were 5 bases for V and 8 bases for J; bases not matched to a gene: 4. The germline V gene has CDR1 SGHTA and CDR2 FQGTGA. This CDR3 region has 14 residues.

This clonotype was detected ten times or more. The chain carries TRBV29-1 and TRBJ2-1, with D perhaps being TRBD1 or TRBD2 (5 bases each). There are 12 residues in the CDR3. The V and J ends lost 6 bases and 7 bases respectively, with 13 bases between them. Germline V CDR1 and CDR2: SQVTM, ANQGSEA. This chain's CDR3 is CSVGQGGNEQFF. CDR3 nucleotides: TGCAGCGTAGGTCAGGGCGGGAATGAGCAGTTCTTC.

The sample holds many counts of this clonotype. V gene TRBV5-5 combines with J gene TRBJ2-1; no reliable D call. Per the germline V gene, CDR1 is SGHKS and CDR2 is YYEKEE (reference sequence). V lost 5 bases and J 6 bases, leaving 9 bases between the germline ends. This CDR3 region has 12 residues. CDR3 loop: CASRKGSNEQFF. The CDR3 DNA is TGTGCCAGCAGGAAAGGCTCCAATGAGCAGTTCTTC.